This TCR beta chain comes out of a study of blood T cell repertoires in COVID-19. Study background: COVID-19 samples collected from the United States, Italy and Spain covered acute and convalescent phases.

The study drew participants aged about 18 to 95 years from fewer than 30 US areas. Sequencing used immunoSEQ multiplex PCR; TCRdb keeps in-frame clones, though not all of them. The data contain fewer than 350,000 clones, less than 95% of them singletons. Per the germline V gene, CDR1 is MNHEY and CDR2 is SVGAGI. This CDR3 contains 15 residues. The V end lost 5 bases, the J end lost 5 bases, and 16 bases lay between the germline ends. The chain couples TRBV6-5 to TRBJ1-5, with D perhaps TRBD1 (6 bases). This clonotype was sampled from a man in his forties or fifties who had been exposed to COVID-19. Material: PBMCs or T cells enriched from blood (not recorded which). The CDR3 loop reads CASSPLGTSYQPQHF. CDR3 nucleotides: TGTGCCAGCAGTCCCCTCGGGACAAGTTATCAGCCCCAGCATTTT.